One sample yielded the 18 T cell receptor beta chains listed below, sequenced in a study of response to subunit inactivated influenza vaccine. TCRdb re-analysed the RT-PCR reads in MiXCR, keeping a single row per CDR3 protein. The table lists approximately 730,000 distinct CDR3 sequences, around 14% of them singletons. Material: PBMCs from blood, obtained roughly 2 weeks before vaccination. Receptor source: a man aged 45 to 65 who received an inactivated influenza vaccine.

Ten or more counts support this clonotype. This rearrangement joins TRBV27 to TRBJ1-5, with a tentative D call TRBD1 (5 bases). V was shortened by 5 bases and J by 3 bases, with 11 bases between the two germline ends. This CDR3 comprises 14 residues. Germline-derived CDR1 and CDR2 are MNHEY and SMNVEV (reference sequence). This chain's CDR3 is CASSHRDSNQPQHF. CDR3 nucleotide sequence: TGTGCCAGCAGTCATCGGGACTCCAATCAGCCCCAGCATTTT.

The V call is TRBV10-3, the J call TRBJ1-2; D remains unclear. The CDR3 sequence is 15 residues long. The germline V gene has CDR1 ENHRY and CDR2 SYGVKD. The germline V and J ends were trimmed by 0 bases and 4 bases, with 12 bases remaining between them. The CDR3 region has the DNA TGTGCCATCAGTGAGTCAGCCAGACCCATCTATGGCTACACCTTC. It translates to CAISESARPIYGYTF.

This chain joins TRBV29-1 and TRBJ2-7, with D possibly matching TRBD2 (6 bases). CDR1 and CDR2 from the germline V gene are SQVTM and ANQGSEA. The V and J ends lost 4 bases and 3 bases respectively, with 13 bases between them. CDR3 length: 13 residues. CDR3 DNA sequence: TGCAGCGTTGTTTCCCGGGAGAGCTACGAGCAGTACTTC. Translation: CSVVSRESYEQYF.

The chain employs TRBV20-1 and TRBJ1-5, with 7 positions matching TRBD1. Per germline, CDR1 DFQATT and CDR2 SNEGSKA (reference sequence). The junction had 14 bases not matched to a gene; V was cut back by 5 bases and J by 7 bases. The CDR3 has 15 amino acids. CDR3 in DNA: TGCAGTGCTCAGGGGGGGGGACATAACTCCCAGCCCCAGCATTTT. Encoded protein: CSAQGGGHNSQPQHF.

This clonotype occurred a few times. The chain carries TRBV20-1 and TRBJ2-1; 7 positions match TRBD1. This CDR3 contains 16 residues. J lost 4 bases, V lost 2 bases, and 11 bases had no gene match. Germline V gene lookup returns CDR1 DFQATT and CDR2 SNEGSKA (reference sequence). In DNA form, the CDR3 reads TGCAGTGCTAGACAAATTCGACAGGGAGATTACAATGAGCAGTTCTTC. Translated, it gives CSARQIRQGDYNEQFF.

This clonotype was seen a handful of times. The rearrangement uses TRBV7-8 and TRBJ2-6; D might be TRBD2 (5 bases). Trimming removed 6 bases from V and 4 bases from J, with 16 bases in between. The CDR3 consists of 16 residues. Germline CDR1 is SGHVS and CDR2 is FQNEAQ. The CDR3 sequence is CASSLPPSGGANVLTF. CDR3 in DNA: TGTGCCAGCAGTCTCCCCCCTTCGGGGGGGGCCAACGTCCTGACTTTC.

This clonotype was seen repeatedly, ten times or more. This chain joins TRBV4-1 and TRBJ2-7; D might be TRBD1 or TRBD2, each matching 5 bases. Looked up from germline, CDR1 is MGHRA and CDR2 is YSYEKL. The V end was cut by 4 bases, the J end by 3 bases, with 10 bases between. The CDR3 covers 13 residues. The CDR3 DNA is TGCGCCAGCAGCCGGGGGACCAACTACGAGCAGTACTTC. Amino acids: CASSRGTNYEQYF.

This rearrangement joins TRBV20-1 to TRBJ2-3; tentatively, D is TRBD2 (6 bases). Per the germline V gene, CDR1 is DFQATT and CDR2 is SNEGSKA (reference sequence). This CDR3 spans 14 amino acids. The ends were cut back, 5 bases at V and 10 bases at J, with 22 bases in the middle. The CDR3 sequence: CSADSRDSRRAQYF. In nucleotides, the CDR3 is TGCAGTGCTGATTCTCGGGACTCTCGACGAGCGCAGTATTTT.

In this sample, this clonotype turned up many times. The rearrangement links TRBV11-2 to TRBJ2-3; 8 positions match TRBD2. There are 15 residues in the CDR3. After removal of 5 bases from V and 3 bases from J, the junction contained 7 bases not matched to a gene. Germline loops: CDR1 SGHAT, CDR2 FQNNGV. CDR3 nucleotides: TGTGCCAGCAGCCTCGGGGTAGCGGGGACAGATACGCAGTATTTT. This encodes CASSLGVAGTDTQYF.

This clonotype occurred a few times. The chain links TRBV7-2 to TRBJ2-3; a possible D gene is TRBD2 (6 bases). V lost 3 bases and J 1 base, leaving 17 bases between the germline ends. There are 17 residues in the CDR3. Germline V gene sequence: CDR1 SGHTA, CDR2 FQGNSA. Here the CDR3 DNA reads TGTGCCAGCAGCTTCGCGGGGCCAGCTCCTGGCACAGATACGCAGTATTTT. This encodes CASSFAGPAPGTDTQYF.

This clonotype has only a few counts. The chain combines TRBV20-1 with TRBJ2-5, with D perhaps matching TRBD2 (7 bases). The CDR3 runs 15 residues. Germline V gene lookup returns CDR1 DFQATT and CDR2 SNEGSKA (reference sequence). The V gene lost 3 bases and the J gene lost 2 bases, with 16 bases spanning the gap. CDR3: CSARDWGGPQETQYF. CDR3 nucleotides: TGCAGTGCTAGGGATTGGGGGGGCCCACAAGAGACCCAGTACTTC.

This clonotype was picked up many times. Mismatch with germline at one junction end may stem from a read error. The chain has TRBV12-3 or TRBV12-4 and TRBJ2-7; the D gene could be TRBD1 or TRBD2 (5 bases each). The CDR3 sequence is 15 residues long. The CDR3, as DNA: TGTGCCAGCAGCTTAGCCGGGACCTCTGGCCCCGAGCAGTACTTC. Amino acid sequence: CASSLAGTSGPEQYF.

The chain has TRBV5-1 and TRBJ2-3; tentative D call: TRBD1 (5 bases). The V gene's germline CDR1 is SGHRS and CDR2 YFSETQ. CDR3 length: 15 residues. The V end lost 1 base, the J end lost 1 base, and 10 bases lay between the germline ends. The CDR3, as DNA: TGCGCCAGCAGCTTGATGGTAGGGGGCACAGATACGCAGTATTTT. It is translated as CASSLMVGGTDTQYF.

The chain has TRBV13 and TRBJ2-7; 7 bases are shared with TRBD1. The CDR3 is made up of 15 amino acids. The V gene's germline CDR1 is PRHDT and CDR2 FYEKMQ (reference sequence). Germline trimming cut 5 bases from V and 3 bases from J; bases unmatched to any gene: 10. The CDR3 here is CASSPPGTENYEQYF. CDR3 DNA sequence: TGTGCCAGCAGCCCTCCCGGGACAGAAAACTACGAGCAGTACTTC.

The sample holds many counts of this clonotype. V gene TRBV5-1 combines with J gene TRBJ2-2; a weak D match, TRBD1 (5 bases). Trimming pared 6 bases from V and 5 bases from J, leaving 14 bases between. The germline gives CDR1 SGHRS, CDR2 YFSETQ. The CDR3 spans 14 residues. The CDR3 region has the DNA TGCGCCAGCAAAGGCGACAGCGTTACCGGGGAGCTGTTTTTT. It translates to CASKGDSVTGELFF. Together with reference TRBV5-1 and TRBJ2-2, the CDR3 gives the full variable domain: KAGVTQTPRYLIKTRGQQVTLSCSPISGHRSVSWYQQTPGQGLQFLFEYFSETQRNKGNFPGRFSGRQFSNSRSEMNVSTLELGDSALYLCASKGDSVTGELFFGEGSRLTVL.

This clonotype was picked up many times. The rearrangement links TRBV5-1 to TRBJ2-1; D ambiguous. CDR3 length: 15 residues. Germline CDR1 reads SGHRS; CDR2 reads YFSETQ. Trimming shortened V by 6 bases and J by 0 bases, and 13 bases separated the two germline ends. CDR3 residues: CASNQMASSYNEQFF. The CDR3 bases are TGCGCCAGCAACCAGATGGCGAGCTCCTACAATGAGCAGTTCTTC. The full variable domain, with the rest looked up from reference TRBV5-1 and TRBJ2-1, is KAGVTQTPRYLIKTRGQQVTLSCSPISGHRSVSWYQQTPGQGLQFLFEYFSETQRNKGNFPGRFSGRQFSNSRSEMNVSTLELGDSALYLCASNQMASSYNEQFFGPGTRLTVL.

The chain employs TRBV20-1 and TRBJ1-5, with a possible D match to TRBD1 (5 bases). V was cut by 5 bases and J by 5 bases, with 16 bases left in between. The germline CDR1 and CDR2 sequences are DFQATT and SNEGSKA (reference sequence). The CDR3 consists of 14 residues. CDR3 coding DNA: TGCAGTGCTGGGGGAAGGGTGCGGGATCAGCCCCAGCATTTT. This encodes CSAGGRVRDQPQHF.

The V call is TRBV2, the J call TRBJ1-2; 9 nucleotides match TRBD1. Germline loops: CDR1 SNHLY, CDR2 FYNNEI. The CDR3 has 15 amino acids. The J segment lost 8 bases and the V segment lost 5 bases, leaving 12 bases of the junction unmatched. The CDR3 loop is CASSKQGARGSGYTF. Written as DNA, the CDR3 is TGTGCCAGCAGTAAACAGGGGGCTAGGGGAAGCGGCTACACCTTC.